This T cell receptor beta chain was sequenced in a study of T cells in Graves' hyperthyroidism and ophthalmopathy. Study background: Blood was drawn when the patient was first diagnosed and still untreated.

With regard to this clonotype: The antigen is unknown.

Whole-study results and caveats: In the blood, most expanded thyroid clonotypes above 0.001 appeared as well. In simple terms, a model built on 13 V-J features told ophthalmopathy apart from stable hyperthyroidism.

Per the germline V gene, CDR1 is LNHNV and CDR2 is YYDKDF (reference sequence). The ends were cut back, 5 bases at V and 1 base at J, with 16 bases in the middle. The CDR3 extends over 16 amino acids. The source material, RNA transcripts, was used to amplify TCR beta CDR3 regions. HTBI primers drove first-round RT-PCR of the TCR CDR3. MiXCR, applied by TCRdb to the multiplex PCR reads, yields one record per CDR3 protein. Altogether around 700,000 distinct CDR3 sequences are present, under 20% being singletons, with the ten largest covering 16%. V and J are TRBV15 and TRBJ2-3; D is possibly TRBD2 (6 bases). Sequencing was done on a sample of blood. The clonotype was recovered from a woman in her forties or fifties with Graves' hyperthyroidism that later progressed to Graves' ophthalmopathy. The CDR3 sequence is CATSGPTRAGTDTQYF. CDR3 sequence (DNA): TGTGCCACCAGCGGCCCGACTAGGGCGGGCACAGATACGCAGTATTTT.